This TCR beta chain appears in the sequencing data of a study of T cells in Graves' hyperthyroidism and ophthalmopathy. Study results and limitations: Ophthalmopathy cases were set apart from stable hyperthyroidism by a 13 V-J model.

V shed 2 bases and J 5 bases; nucleotides not matched to a gene: 12. Germline CDR1 SQVTM, CDR2 ANQGSEA. The CDR3 has 16 residues. Any patient presenting with uncontrolled infection, other autoimmune disease, pregnancy or lactation was left out. The PBMCs were sourced from fresh peripheral blood (approximately 10 ml). At least ten counts were recorded for this clonotype. Antigen: not known. What was amplified from RNA transcripts were TCR beta CDR3 regions. The HTBI set primed first-round TCR CDR3 RT-PCR. TCRdb re-called the multiplex PCR reads with MiXCR, one entry per CDR3 protein. The data show a few hundred thousand distinct CDR3 sequences, 15% to 20% seen once.

The chain couples TRBV29-1 to TRBJ2-5, with TRBD1 matching over 9 bases. The sample was blood. This TCR was recovered from a woman aged 40 to 50 with Graves' ophthalmopathy. This CDR3 reads CSVEKGGQGFGETQYF. The CDR3 DNA sequence: TGCAGCGTTGAAAAAGGGGGACAGGGTTTCGGGGAGACCCAGTACTTC.